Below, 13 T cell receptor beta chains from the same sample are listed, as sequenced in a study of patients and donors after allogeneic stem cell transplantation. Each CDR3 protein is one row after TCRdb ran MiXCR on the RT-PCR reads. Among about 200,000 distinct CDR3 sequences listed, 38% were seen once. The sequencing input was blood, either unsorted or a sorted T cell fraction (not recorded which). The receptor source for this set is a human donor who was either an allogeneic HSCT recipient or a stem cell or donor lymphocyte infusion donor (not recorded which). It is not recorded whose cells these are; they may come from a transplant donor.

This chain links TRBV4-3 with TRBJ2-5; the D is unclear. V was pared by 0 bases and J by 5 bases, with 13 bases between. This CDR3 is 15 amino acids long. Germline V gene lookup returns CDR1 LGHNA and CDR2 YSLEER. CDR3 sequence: CASSQDRVGVETQYF. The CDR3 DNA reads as TGCGCCAGCAGCCAAGATCGGGTGGGTGTGGAGACCCAGTACTTC.

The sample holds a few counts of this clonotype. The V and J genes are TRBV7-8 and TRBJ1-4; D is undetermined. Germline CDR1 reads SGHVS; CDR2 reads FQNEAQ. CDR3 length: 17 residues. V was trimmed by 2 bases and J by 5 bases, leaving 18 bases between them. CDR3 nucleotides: TGTGCCAGCAGCTTACTCCTCGGAGCGCGGGTGAATGAAAAACTGTTTTTT. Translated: CASSLLLGARVNEKLFF.

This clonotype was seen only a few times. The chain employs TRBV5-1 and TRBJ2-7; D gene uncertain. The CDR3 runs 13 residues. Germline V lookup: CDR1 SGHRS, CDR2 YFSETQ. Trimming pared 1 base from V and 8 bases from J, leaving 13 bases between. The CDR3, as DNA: TGCGCCAGCAGCTTGAGGCCCATCGATAAGCAGTACTTC. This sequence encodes CASSLRPIDKQYF.

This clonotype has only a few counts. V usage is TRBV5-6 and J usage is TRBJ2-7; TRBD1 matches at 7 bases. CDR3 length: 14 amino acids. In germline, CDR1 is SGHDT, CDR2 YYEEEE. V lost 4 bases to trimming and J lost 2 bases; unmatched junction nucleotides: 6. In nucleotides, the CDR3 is TGTGCCAGCAGCCAGGGGACAGCCGCCTACGAGCAGTACTTC. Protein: CASSQGTAAYEQYF.

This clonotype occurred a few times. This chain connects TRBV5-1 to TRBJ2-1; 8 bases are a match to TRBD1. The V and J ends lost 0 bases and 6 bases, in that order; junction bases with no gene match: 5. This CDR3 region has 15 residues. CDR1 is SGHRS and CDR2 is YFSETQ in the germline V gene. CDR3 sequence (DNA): TGCGCCAGCAGCTTGGAGGGACAGGACTTCAATGAGCAGTTCTTC. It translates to CASSLEGQDFNEQFF.

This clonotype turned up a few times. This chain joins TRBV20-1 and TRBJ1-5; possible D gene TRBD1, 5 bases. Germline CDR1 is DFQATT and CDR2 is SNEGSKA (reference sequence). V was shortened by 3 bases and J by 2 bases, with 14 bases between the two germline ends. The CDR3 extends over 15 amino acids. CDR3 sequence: CSASPRENGNQPQHF. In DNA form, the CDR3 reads TGCAGTGCTAGTCCCAGGGAGAATGGCAATCAGCCCCAGCATTTT.

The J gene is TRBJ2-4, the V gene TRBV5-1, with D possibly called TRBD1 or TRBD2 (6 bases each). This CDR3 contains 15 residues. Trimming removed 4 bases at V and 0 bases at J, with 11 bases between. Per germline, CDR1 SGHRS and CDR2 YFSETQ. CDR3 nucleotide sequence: TGCGCCAGCAGCGCGGGACACCTAGCCAAAAACATTCAGTACTTC. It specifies CASSAGHLAKNIQYF.

The CDR3 loop is CASSFTTEETQYF. The DNA of the CDR3 is TGTGCCAGCAGCTTCACAACAGAAGAGACCCAGTACTTC. The chain has TRBV7-9 and TRBJ2-5; D is unresolved. There are 13 residues in the CDR3. The V and J ends lost 3 bases and 3 bases respectively, with 8 bases between them. Germline V gene sequence: CDR1 SEHNR, CDR2 FQNEAQ (reference sequence).

The chain's CDR3 is CASSRSPDLQAFF. CDR3 in DNA: TGTGCCAGCAGCCGCTCCCCGGACTTACAGGCTTTCTTT. The genes are TRBV28 and TRBJ1-1; D uncertain. Germline assignment: CDR1 MDHEN and CDR2 SYDVKM. This CDR3 has 13 residues. The ends were cut back, 6 bases at V and 11 bases at J, with 19 bases in the middle.

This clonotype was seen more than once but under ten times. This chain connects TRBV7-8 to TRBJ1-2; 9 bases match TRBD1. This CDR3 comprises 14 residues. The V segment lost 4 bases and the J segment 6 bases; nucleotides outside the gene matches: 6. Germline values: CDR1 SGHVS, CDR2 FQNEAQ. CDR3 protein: CASSSLGQGNGYTF. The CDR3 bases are TGTGCCAGCAGCTCGCTGGGACAGGGTAATGGCTACACCTTC.

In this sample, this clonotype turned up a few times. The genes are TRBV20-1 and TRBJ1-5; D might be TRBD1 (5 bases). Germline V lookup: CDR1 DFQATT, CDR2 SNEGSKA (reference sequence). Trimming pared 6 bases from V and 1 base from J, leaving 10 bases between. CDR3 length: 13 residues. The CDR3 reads CSANQGSNQPQHF. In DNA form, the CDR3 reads TGCAGTGCGAACCAGGGAAGCAATCAGCCCCAGCATTTT.

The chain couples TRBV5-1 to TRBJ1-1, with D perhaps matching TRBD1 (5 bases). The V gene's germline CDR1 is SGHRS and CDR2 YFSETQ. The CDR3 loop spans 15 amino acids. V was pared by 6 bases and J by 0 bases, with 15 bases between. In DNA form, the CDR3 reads TGCGCCAGCACCACTTCCGGGACCATGAACACTGAAGCTTTCTTT. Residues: CASTTSGTMNTEAFF.

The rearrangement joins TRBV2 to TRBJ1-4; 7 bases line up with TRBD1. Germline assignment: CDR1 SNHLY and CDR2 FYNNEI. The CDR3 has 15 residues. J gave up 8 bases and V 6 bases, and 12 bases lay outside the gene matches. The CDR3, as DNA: TGTGCCAGCAGGATGCTTACAGGGGTTCGGGAAAAACTGTTTTTT. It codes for CASRMLTGVREKLFF.